A single sample is the source of the 19 T cell receptor beta chains below, sequenced in a study of blood T cell repertoires in COVID-19. Repertoires were generated with immunoSEQ multiplex PCR, while TCRdb's copy carries only in-frame clones and drops some. The sample holds about 260,000 clones, approximately 85% seen once. What was sequenced was peripheral blood. The receptors were gathered from a human donor in a cohort sampled during active COVID-19.

This clone has a handful of counts. J is TRBJ1-3 and V is TRBV4-1; D call uncertain. This CDR3 is 18 amino acids long. The V gene lost 4 bases and the J gene lost 0 bases, with 19 bases spanning the gap. Germline V lookup: CDR1 MGHRA, CDR2 YSYEKL. CDR3 loop: CASSPLQRTRSSGNTIYF. In DNA form, the CDR3 reads TGCGCCAGCAGCCCCCTTCAACGTACCCGGAGCTCTGGAAACACCATATATTTT.

The rearrangement joins TRBV6-5 to TRBJ2-2; D is unresolved. This CDR3 spans 15 amino acids. Per germline, CDR1 MNHEY and CDR2 SVGAGI. V shed 9 bases and J shed 1 base, with 15 bases lying between them. The CDR3 region is CASSPRRGNTGELFF. CDR3 nucleotides: TGTGCCAGTTCACCTCGGAGAGGGAACACCGGGGAGCTGTTTTTT.

The chain recombines TRBV27 with TRBJ1-4; 7 nucleotides line up with TRBD1. From germline, CDR1 is MNHEY and CDR2 SMNVEV (reference sequence). With 5 bases clipped from V and 6 bases from J, the junction kept 9 bases outside the gene matches. The CDR3 consists of 15 residues. The CDR3 region is CASSPRGTVYEKLFF. CDR3 in DNA: TGTGCCAGCAGTCCGCGAGGGACAGTCTATGAAAAACTGTTTTTT.

This clone was counted a single time. This sequence joins TRBV7-3 and TRBJ2-1, with 11 nucleotides matching TRBD2. The germline V gene encodes CDR1 SGHTA and CDR2 FQGTGA. The CDR3 runs to 17 residues. J lost 8 bases, V lost 5 bases, and 14 bases had no gene match. CDR3 sequence: CASSPIHSGRALDEQFF. The CDR3 nucleotides are TGTGCCAGCAGCCCCATACATAGCGGGAGGGCCTTAGATGAGCAGTTCTTC.

The gene calls are TRBV11-1 and TRBJ2-2; D is unclear. Germline lookup yields CDR1 SGHAT and CDR2 FQDESV (reference sequence). Trimming cost V 4 bases and J 1 base, with 7 bases left between them. The CDR3 is made up of 14 amino acids. The CDR3 region has the DNA TGTGCCAGCAGCTCCCAGGTGAACACCGGGGAGCTGTTTTTT. Translation: CASSSQVNTGELFF.

The chain links TRBV18 to TRBJ1-1; the match to TRBD1 covers 7 bases. Germline CDR1 and CDR2: KGHSH and LQKENI. The V gene end was trimmed by 1 base and the J gene end by 0 bases; junction bases not matched to a gene: 2. This CDR3 is built from 15 residues. DNA for the CDR3: TGTGCCAGCTCACCACAGGGGGCCATGAACACTGAAGCTTTCTTT. Protein product: CASSPQGAMNTEAFF.

The gene calls are TRBV6-1 and TRBJ1-4; D remains unclear. The germline V gene has CDR1 MNHNS and CDR2 SASEGT. This CDR3 contains 13 residues. The germline V and J ends were trimmed by 3 bases and 8 bases, with 10 bases remaining between them. CDR3 nucleotides: TGTGCCAGCAGTGAGATTACTGCCGAAAAACTGTTTTTT. The encoded protein is CASSEITAEKLFF.

In this sample, this clone turned up once. The chain couples TRBV19 to TRBJ2-6; D remains unclear. V was pared by 7 bases and J by 0 bases, with 10 bases between. CDR1 LNHDA and CDR2 SQIVND come from the germline V gene (reference sequence). CDR3 length: 15 amino acids. CDR3 nucleotides: TGTGCCAGTACAGGTCCGCACTCTGGGGCCAACGTCCTGACTTTC. This codes for CASTGPHSGANVLTF. The variable domain in full, with the rest retrieved from reference TRBV19 and TRBJ2-6, is DGGITQSPKYLFRKEGQNVTLSCEQNLNHDAMYWYRQDPGQGLRLIYYSQIVNDFQKGDIAEGYSVSREKKESFPLTVTSAQKNPTAFYLCASTGPHSGANVLTFGAGSRLTVL.

This chain connects TRBV11-2 to TRBJ2-1; TRBD2 matches 11 bases. Trimming cost V 5 bases and J 3 bases; bases outside gene matches: 12. The CDR3 loop spans 18 amino acids. The V gene's germline CDR1 is SGHAT and CDR2 FQNNGV. This CDR3 is CASSPHPGTSGLYNEQFF. As DNA, the CDR3 is TGTGCCAGCAGCCCCCATCCTGGGACTAGCGGACTCTACAATGAGCAGTTCTTC.

The CDR3 is CASSVGVGTGKGEQYF. The CDR3 bases are TGTGCCAGCAGCGTAGGCGTAGGGACAGGGAAGGGCGAGCAGTACTTC. The chain employs TRBV9 and TRBJ2-7, with 9 bases that match TRBD1. The CDR3 runs 16 residues. V shed 0 bases, J shed 6 bases, and the junction held 10 bases outside the gene matches. Germline lookup yields CDR1 SGDLS and CDR2 YYNGEE.

The chain employs TRBV9 and TRBJ2-7, with D possibly being TRBD2 (6 bases). V lost 2 bases, J lost 2 bases, and 11 bases lay in between. The CDR3 is made up of 14 amino acids. Germline CDR1 reads SGDLS; CDR2 reads YYNGEE. CDR3 residues: CASSVGGAAYEQYF. The CDR3 bases are TGTGCCAGCAGCGTGGGCGGGGCCGCCTACGAGCAGTACTTC.

The table lists this clone with a few counts. The gene calls are TRBV6-1 and TRBJ1-4; the match to TRBD1 covers 9 bases. The CDR3 has 17 amino acids. Germline V lookup: CDR1 MNHNS, CDR2 SASEGT. V lost 1 base, J lost 1 base, and 4 bases stayed unmatched. The DNA for the CDR3 is TGTGCCAGCAGTGAAGATGGGACAGGGCAAACTAATGAAAAACTGTTTTTT. This encodes CASSEDGTGQTNEKLFF.

The sample holds one count of this clone. The genes are TRBV19 and TRBJ2-3; the D gene is possibly TRBD1 (6 bases). Germline V CDR1 and CDR2: LNHDA, SQIVND (reference sequence). The V end was cut by 3 bases, the J end by 6 bases, with 19 bases between. The CDR3 consists of 16 residues. The chain's CDR3 is CASSMTGLNQMDTQYF. The CDR3 DNA follows: TGTGCCAGTAGTATGACAGGCCTAAATCAGATGGATACGCAGTATTTT.

This clone was detected once. The chain has TRBV9 and TRBJ1-2, with D uncertain. This CDR3 spans 14 amino acids. CDR1 is SGDLS, CDR2 YYNGEE, per germline. Trimming took off 5 bases at V and 4 bases at J, with 15 bases between the two ends. The CDR3 DNA is TGTGCCAGCAGTGAGGACTATCGGCTCTATGGCTACACCTTC. Encoded protein: CASSEDYRLYGYTF.

The chain is built from TRBV5-8 and TRBJ2-5, with 14 bases identical to TRBD2. Trimming took 4 bases from V and 2 from J; bases not matched to a gene: 7. Germline V lookup: CDR1 SGHTS, CDR2 YDEGEE. The CDR3 totals 17 residues. The CDR3 nucleotides are TGTGCCAGCAGCGTGGGACTAGCGGGGGAGGATCAAGAGACCCAGTACTTC. Translation gives CASSVGLAGEDQETQYF.

This clone appeared a single time. The chain has TRBV19 and TRBJ1-2, with D maybe TRBD1 (6 bases). Germline V gene data show CDR1 as LNHDA and CDR2 as SQIVND (reference sequence). Trimming took off 5 bases at V and 4 bases at J, with 23 bases between the two ends. The CDR3 covers 17 residues. In DNA, the CDR3 is TGTGCCAGTAGTTCCTACGCCAGGGACATATTAGGCTATGGCTACACCTTC. This encodes CASSSYARDILGYGYTF.

Concerning this clone itself: The same CDR3 also results from other DNA sequences found in this sample. V is TRBV19 and J is TRBJ2-7; 7 bases map to TRBD1. This CDR3 region has 14 residues. V was pared by 4 bases and J by 4 bases, with 7 bases of the junction left unmatched. CDR1 is LNHDA and CDR2 is SQIVND in the germline V gene (reference sequence). CDR3: CASSTTGDSYEQYF. The CDR3 DNA reads as TGTGCCAGTAGTACAACAGGGGATTCATACGAGCAGTACTTC.

V gene TRBV7-9 combines with J gene TRBJ1-4, with 8 bases fitting TRBD1. The CDR3 runs to 12 residues. CDR1 is SEHNR and CDR2 is FQNEAQ in the germline V gene (reference sequence). The V segment lost 5 bases and the J segment 10 bases; nucleotides outside the gene matches: 3. CDR3: CASSPDRGKLFF. Here the CDR3 DNA reads TGTGCCAGCAGCCCCGACAGGGGAAAACTGTTTTTT.

The chain couples TRBV10-3 to TRBJ2-7, with 8 bases aligning to TRBD1. Germline V lookup: CDR1 ENHRY, CDR2 SYGVKD. The CDR3 covers 15 residues. Losses at the gene ends were 4 bases for V and 5 bases for J; bases not matched to a gene: 10. CDR3: CAISGGPDRAHEQYF. Written as DNA, the CDR3 is TGTGCCATCAGTGGAGGCCCGGACAGGGCCCACGAGCAGTACTTC.